This entry is about one TCR beta chain. This record belongs to a study of blood T cell repertoires in COVID-19. Whole-study context: COVID-19 samples from acute and convalescent phases originated in the United States, Italy and Spain. The cDNA or gDNA used as material had been derived from T cells, B-cell-depleted T cells, or PBMCs.

This CDR3 is 14 amino acids long. Trimming left V 4 bases short and J 2 bases short, with 10 bases between. Germline V gene sequence: CDR1 ENHRY, CDR2 SYGVKD. Original analysis: Estimation of nucleated cell counts relied on the amplification of reference gene primers. Sequencing was performed with immunoSEQ multiplex PCR; in TCRdb, only in-frame clones are kept and a portion is missing. V and J calls and clone size follow that table, whereas D and trimming were derived from the DNA. The sample yields 88,000 or so clones, 85% to 90% seen once. What was sequenced was peripheral blood. The gene calls are TRBV10-3 and TRBJ2-3; TRBD2 might be the D (7 bases). This receptor was taken from a man aged 60 to 69 with acute or convalescent COVID-19. In nucleotides, the CDR3 is TGTGCCATCAGTGTAGGGGGGGTCACAGATACGCAGTATTTT. This gives the protein CAISVGGVTDTQYF.